This T cell receptor (beta chain) was retrieved from a study of post-analysis software for immune sequencing data (dated by TCRdb to between 2015 and 2016). At the level of the whole study: The recorded disease courses included relapsing-remitting, secondary progressive and progressive-relapsing multiple sclerosis, and some patients had no subtype annotation. The multiple sclerosis patient repertoires were compared with approximately 11 previously published healthy control repertoires from donors aged about 6 to 26 years. A subset of samples was prepared in parallel using single-end sample barcoding, then pooled and co-amplified after Illumina adapter ligation.

The method was PCR. The reads were generated on an Illumina HiSeq 2500. Unique molecular identifiers were incorporated into TCR beta cDNA libraries to reduce PCR and sequencing biases. About 500,000 cDNA molecules were obtained per 1 to 10 million input T cells, so each molecule approximated one T cell. Patient libraries were prepared and sequenced with the same protocol used for the earlier healthy control dataset. Within a given batch, samples were prepared together, multiplexed and sequenced on the same HiSeq lane. Per the original workflow: Raw barcoded reads were processed with MIGEC, discarding single-read molecular identifier groups before consensus assembly and CDR3 extraction. VDJtools was used for post-analysis of the clonotype tables, with diversity normalized by down-sampling every dataset to the smallest sample size. To correct batch-related cross-sample contamination, repertoire overlap clustering matched CDR3 amino acid sequences but not nucleotide sequences. TCRdb applied fastp at Q25 and MiXCR to the public reads, then kept only in-frame beta chains. CDR3 protein duplicates are merged, each entry listing the most common genes and DNA. TCRdb's processing, not the authors' own work, is the source of the V and J calls. Across this sample there are 750,000 to 900,000 distinct CDR3 sequences, with around 42% seen only once. Just under 5% of the sample lies in the top ten.

The V and J ends are trimmed by 4 bases and 8 bases, leaving 9 bases between them. The CDR3, from cysteine to phenylalanine, totals 13 residues. This entry keeps only the CDR3 DNA: 39 bases, framed from base 1. CDR1 is given as MGHDK and CDR2 as SYGVNS, both from the germline V gene. To demonstrate the VDJtools post-analysis software, the study profiled TCR beta repertoires from the peripheral blood of about a dozen young patients with multiple sclerosis. The multiple sclerosis patients were children and adolescents between roughly 6 and 16 years of age. Here is what the overall study found, with its caveats: Normalized Chao1 diversity was significantly lower in multiple sclerosis patients than controls, suggesting substantial peripheral T-cell clonal expansion. Strong co-clustering of samples prepared in the same batch was shown by direct clustering with F measure, prompting a batch-effect correction. Significantly higher frequencies in patients than in controls were found for roughly 5 TRBV segments, including TRBV5-6, TRBV5-1 and TRBV20-1. The control group was slightly older than the multiple sclerosis patient group.

Concerning this clonotype itself: Its antigen has not been determined. Base qualities were left out, and no much larger clone turns up one base away.

Sequences were obtained from blood. The chain is assembled from TRBV25-1 and TRBJ1-6; no confident D gene assignment can be made. This clonotype originated in a girl aged 5-17 years with multiple sclerosis. The nucleotide sequence is TGTGCCAGCAGTGTTAAAAGGGATTCACCCCTCCACTTT. Its amino acids are CASSVKRDSPLHF.